A selection of T cell receptor beta chains follows, all from one sample in a study of shared clonotypes between healthy human individuals. Some clones are missing from TCRdb's copy, which holds only in-frame ones; the method was immunoSEQ multiplex PCR. The sample consists of 1,500,000 or so clones, approximately 97% of them appearing once. The sequenced sample consisted of naive CD4+ T cells sorted from blood. The receptors were sampled from a man aged 25 to 40 in good health. Both conserved end residues are part of each CDR3. Each record gives: D gene, V gene, clone size, J gene, CDR3 protein, CDR3 DNA. D genes are given only for firm matches. Clone size is not always given. Where it is, it says once, few, many or a class for expanded clones.

>TRBD2|TRBV28|NA|TRBJ2-1
CASSEGLASPTEQFF
TGTGCCAGCAGTGAGGGACTAGCGTCCCCCACTGAGCAGTTCTTC
>TRBD1|TRBV13|NA|TRBJ2-1
CASNLGDRTYNEQFF
TGTGCCAGCAACTTGGGGGACAGGACCTACAATGAGCAGTTCTTC
>TRBD1|TRBV6-4|NA|TRBJ1-1
CASSERTGLSTEAFF
TGTGCCAGCAGTGAAAGGACAGGCCTGAGCACTGAAGCTTTCTTT
>NA|TRBV12-1|NA|TRBJ2-5
CASSYGQITREETQYF
TGTGCCAGCAGCTACGGACAGATCACCAGAGAAGAGACCCAGTACTTC
>TRBD1|TRBV6-5|NA|TRBJ1-2
CASSYSTGGAKGYTF
TGTGCCAGCAGTTACTCAACAGGGGGAGCTAAGGGCTACACCTTC
>NA|TRBV5-1|NA|TRBJ1-4
CASSSQYGGTNEKLFF
TGCGCCAGCAGCTCCCAGTACGGGGGAACTAATGAAAAACTGTTTTTT
>TRBD1|TRBV7-2|NA|TRBJ2-7
CASSWGQGSHEQYF
TGTGCCAGCAGCTGGGGACAGGGTTCTCACGAGCAGTACTTC
>TRBD2|TRBV7-2|NA|TRBJ2-1
CASSLVSSGGYNEQFF
TGTGCCAGCAGCTTAGTCTCTAGCGGGGGTTACAATGAGCAGTTCTTC
>TRBD2|TRBV7-2|once|TRBJ2-3
CASSLGLREGSDTQYF
TGTGCCAGCAGCTTAGGGTTGCGGGAGGGTTCAGATACGCAGTATTTT
>NA|TRBV2|NA|TRBJ2-3
CASIKGEGTDTQYF
TGTGCCAGCATAAAGGGGGAGGGCACAGATACGCAGTATTTT
>TRBD2|TRBV18|NA|TRBJ2-1
CASSPPVTSGSHNEQFF
TGTGCCAGCTCACCACCGGTGACTAGCGGGAGTCATAATGAGCAGTTCTTC
>NA|TRBV11-2|NA|TRBJ2-3
CASSPRGSGDDTQYF
TGTGCCAGCAGCCCTAGGGGGTCGGGAGACGATACGCAGTATTTT
>TRBD2|TRBV5-1|NA|TRBJ2-3
CASSLGLAGEQNTQYF
TGCGCCAGCAGCTTAGGTCTAGCGGGAGAGCAAAATACGCAGTATTTT
>TRBD1|TRBV10-2|NA|TRBJ2-7
CASTGTGSFEQYF
TGCGCCAGCACTGGGACAGGGTCTTTCGAGCAGTACTTC
>TRBD1|TRBV5-1|NA|TRBJ1-4
CASSFGDRTNEKLFF
TGCGCCAGCAGCTTCGGGGACAGGACTAATGAAAAACTGTTTTTT
>TRBD2|TRBV4-3|once|TRBJ2-7
CASSQEGPMTSGPYEQYF
TGCGCCAGCAGCCAAGAAGGCCCGATGACTAGCGGGCCTTACGAGCAGTACTTC
>NA|TRBV6-4|NA|TRBJ2-5
CASSDSAQYF
TGTGCCAGCAGTGACTCGGCCCAGTACTTC
>NA|TRBV15|NA|TRBJ2-2
CATSRGFWASAGELFF
TGTGCCACCAGCAGAGGATTTTGGGCTAGCGCCGGGGAGCTGTTTTTT
>NA|TRBV27|NA|TRBJ2-1
CASRSRSLSYNEQFF
TGTGCCAGCAGATCCAGAAGTTTATCCTACAATGAGCAGTTCTTC
>TRBD1|TRBV5-1|NA|TRBJ1-1
CASTRQGNTEAFF
TGCGCCAGCACCCGACAGGGGAACACTGAAGCTTTCTTT
>NA|TRBV5-1|NA|TRBJ2-3
CASSLTGFTDTQYF
TGCGCCAGCAGCCTAACGGGGTTCACAGATACGCAGTATTTT
>TRBD2|TRBV7-2|NA|TRBJ2-5
CASRGLAYQETQYF
TGTGCCAGCAGAGGACTAGCCTACCAAGAGACCCAGTACTTC
>TRBD2|TRBV20-1|once|TRBJ2-1
CRLAGWEQFF
TGCAGACTAGCGGGTTGGGAGCAGTTCTTC
>NA|TRBV7-2|NA|TRBJ2-3
CASSLGVATDTQYF
TGTGCCAGCAGCCTCGGGGTAGCTACAGATACGCAGTATTTT
>NA|TRBV5-1|NA|TRBJ2-1
CASSYDRTFYNEQFF
TGCGCCAGCAGCTATGACAGGACCTTCTACAATGAGCAGTTCTTC
>NA|TRBV7-9|NA|TRBJ2-5
CASSFGGPTSTQYF
TGTGCCAGCAGTTTCGGGGGGCCCACTTCGACCCAGTACTTC
>NA|TRBV23-1|NA|TRBJ2-6
CASTSARGSGSGANVLTF
TGCGCCAGCACCTCTGCAAGGGGGAGTGGATCTGGGGCCAACGTCCTGACTTTC
>NA|TRBV30|NA|TRBJ2-2
CAWSQPPSRSGELFF
TGTGCCTGGAGTCAACCCCCCTCCAGGTCCGGGGAGCTGTTTTTT
>NA|TRBV14|once|TRBJ2-3
CASSQDVSMADTQYF
TGTGCCAGCAGCCAAGACGTATCCATGGCAGATACGCAGTATTTT
>TRBD1|TRBV6-1|NA|TRBJ1-4
CASSELRQGATNEKLFF
TGTGCCAGCAGTGAATTAAGACAGGGGGCGACTAATGAAAAACTGTTTTTT
>TRBD2|TRBV11-2|NA|TRBJ2-7
CASSLDKPGLAGGMYEQYF
TGTGCCAGCAGCTTAGACAAACCGGGACTAGCGGGAGGAATGTACGAGCAGTACTTC
>NA|TRBV10-3|NA|TRBJ2-1
CAISDPSPQGSNEQFF
TGTGCCATCAGTGATCCCTCCCCGCAGGGTAGCAATGAGCAGTTCTTC
>TRBD1|TRBV19|once|TRBJ1-2
CASAGTGGYGYTF
TGTGCCAGTGCCGGGACAGGAGGCTATGGCTACACCTTC
>NA|TRBV28|NA|TRBJ2-3
CASSLGIVISTDTQYF
TGTGCCAGCAGTTTAGGTATTGTGATTAGCACAGATACGCAGTATTTT
>TRBD2|TRBV5-4|NA|TRBJ2-1
CASSTLAGYNEQFF
TGTGCCAGCAGTACGCTAGCGGGATACAATGAGCAGTTCTTC
>NA|TRBV21-1|NA|TRBJ2-7
CASSKETDRAPYEQYF
TGTGCCAGCAGCAAAGAGACCGACAGGGCCCCCTACGAGCAGTACTTC
>NA|TRBV6-5|NA|TRBJ2-7
CASSLNYEQYF
TGTGCCAGCAGTTTGAACTACGAGCAGTACTTC
>NA|TRBV27|NA|TRBJ1-5
CASSLERYQPQHF
TGTGCCAGCAGTTTGGAGCGGTATCAGCCCCAGCATTTT
>NA|TRBV11-2|NA|TRBJ1-5
CASSFRTNQPQHF
TGTGCCAGCAGCTTCCGTACCAATCAGCCCCAGCATTTT
>NA|TRBV6-5|NA|TRBJ1-1
CASSYPFRHNEAFF
TGTGCCAGCAGTTACCCCTTCAGGCACAATGAAGCTTTCTTT
>NA|TRBV5-1|NA|TRBJ2-3
CASNLARGSDTQYF
TGCGCCAGCAACCTCGCCCGGGGCTCAGATACGCAGTATTTT
>TRBD2|TRBV29-1|NA|TRBJ2-7
CSVGGGSEQYF
TGCAGCGTTGGCGGGGGGAGCGAGCAGTACTTC
>NA|TRBV5-5|NA|TRBJ2-2
CASSLGVQGLITGELFF
TGTGCCAGCAGCCTCGGTGTCCAGGGGCTAATCACCGGGGAGCTGTTTTTT
>TRBD1|TRBV28|NA|TRBJ2-7
CASSLLTVDRANEQYF
TGTGCCAGCAGTTTACTCACGGTGGACAGGGCCAACGAGCAGTACTTC